This entry is about one T cell receptor beta chain. At one of its ends the junction is not consistent with the germline gene, which may arise from a read error. This specimen belongs to a study of ipilimumab plus nivolumab after autologous stem cell transplantation. TCRdb keeps only in-frame clones here, not all; method: immunoSEQ multiplex PCR. This sample yields roughly 16,000 clones, of which around four fifths are seen a single time; roughly 18% belongs to the top ten. CDR3 length: 13 amino acids. Germline V gives CDR1 SSHAT, CDR2 FNYEAQ (reference sequence). This sequence originates from a male donor with diffuse large B-cell lymphoma. The sample here was PBMCs, taken in a trial of ipilimumab plus nivolumab as post-transplant consolidation. The chain uses TRBV7-7 and TRBJ2-2; D gene unclear. The CDR3 region has the DNA TGTGCTAGCAGCTTTGACCTCACCGGGGAGCTGTTTTTT. This gives the protein CASSFDLTGELFF. Drawing the rest from reference TRBV7-7 and TRBJ2-2, the complete variable domain is GAGVSQSPRYKVTKRGQDVTLRCDPISSHATLYWYQQALGQGPEFLTYFNYEAQPDKSGLPSDRFSAERPEGSISTLTIQRTEQRDSAMYRCASSFDLTGELFFGEGSRLTVL.